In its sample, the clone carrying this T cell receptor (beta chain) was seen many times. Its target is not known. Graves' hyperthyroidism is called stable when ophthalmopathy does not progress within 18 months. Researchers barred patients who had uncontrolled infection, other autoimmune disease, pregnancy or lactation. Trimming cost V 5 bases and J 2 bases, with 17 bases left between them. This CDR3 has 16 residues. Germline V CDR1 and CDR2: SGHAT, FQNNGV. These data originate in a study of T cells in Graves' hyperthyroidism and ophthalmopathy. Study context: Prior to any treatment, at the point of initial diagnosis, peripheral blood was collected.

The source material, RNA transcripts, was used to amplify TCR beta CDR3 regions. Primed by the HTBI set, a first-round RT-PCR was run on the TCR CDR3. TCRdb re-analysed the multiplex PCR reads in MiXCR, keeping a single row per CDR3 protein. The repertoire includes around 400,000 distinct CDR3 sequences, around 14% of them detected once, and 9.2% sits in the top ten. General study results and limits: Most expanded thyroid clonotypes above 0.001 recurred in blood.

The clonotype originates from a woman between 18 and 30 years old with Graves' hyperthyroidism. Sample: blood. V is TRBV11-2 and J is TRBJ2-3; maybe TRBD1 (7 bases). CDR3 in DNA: TGTGCCAGCAGCCCCCCAGGGGGACTCCTCACAGATACGCAGTATTTT. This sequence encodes CASSPPGGLLTDTQYF.